The 7 T cell receptor beta chains in this list originate from one sample, sequenced in a study of control samples from healthy donors and cancer patients. Only in-frame clones appear in the TCRdb table, and some are missing; sequencing was by immunoSEQ multiplex PCR. This sample has under 85,000 clones, with more than 75% found just once. The sequenced sample was PBMCs. These TCRs come from a woman between 50 and 59 years old with lung cancer.

This sequence joins TRBV18 and TRBJ1-1; D is possibly TRBD1 (5 bases). Between the trimmed V and J ends, which lost 2 bases and 3 bases, there was a span of 7 bases. The CDR3 is made up of 13 amino acids. Germline V gene data show CDR1 as KGHSH and CDR2 as LQKENI. The CDR3 region is CASSPGADTEAFF. The CDR3 DNA sequence: TGTGCCAGCTCACCAGGGGCGGACACTGAAGCTTTCTTT.

This clone showed up just once. V gene TRBV5-1 combines with J gene TRBJ2-1, with 9 bases identical to TRBD1. Germline V gene data show CDR1 as SGHRS and CDR2 as YFSETQ. V trimming: 2 bases; J trimming: 5 bases; junction bases outside the gene matches: 5. The CDR3 totals 15 residues. CDR3 residues: CASSLQGAVHNEQFF. CDR3 coding DNA: TGCGCCAGCAGCTTACAGGGGGCGGTCCACAATGAGCAGTTCTTC.

The chain links TRBV3-1 (or the pseudogene TRBV3-2) to TRBJ2-5, with TRBD2 matching 9 bases. The CDR3 consists of 16 residues. In germline, CDR1 is LGHDT, CDR2 YNNKEL (reference sequence). The V gene end was trimmed by 0 bases and the J gene end by 4 bases; junction bases not matched to a gene: 6. The CDR3 DNA reads as TGTGCCAGCAGCCAAGAGGGACTAGCCCCTCCAGAGACCCAGTACTTC. It codes for CASSQEGLAPPETQYF.

This chain links TRBV5-5 with TRBJ2-2; TRBD1 agrees at 9 bases. Germline V gene data show CDR1 as SGHKS and CDR2 as YYEKEE (reference sequence). CDR3 size: 16 residues. Trimming removed 1 base from V and 5 bases from J; junction bases left unmatched: 6. The CDR3 bases are TGTGCCAGCAGCTTGTTTGGACAGGGGAGAACCGGGGAGCTGTTTTTT. This codes for CASSLFGQGRTGELFF.

The rearrangement joins TRBV7-3 to TRBJ2-2; TRBD1 agrees at 8 bases. There are 17 residues in the CDR3. V shed 1 base, J shed 4 bases, and the junction held 8 bases outside the gene matches. Germline V gives CDR1 SGHTA, CDR2 FQGTGA. The CDR3 DNA reads TGTGCCAGCAGCTTAAGAGGGCAGGGGGCCGGCACCGGGGAGCTGTTTTTT. Residues: CASSLRGQGAGTGELFF.

This clone was recorded a few times. The chain employs TRBV5-4 and TRBJ1-1; maybe TRBD1 (5 bases). Trimming removed 4 bases at V and 2 bases at J, with 12 bases between. Germline V CDR1 and CDR2: SGHNT, YYREEE (reference sequence). The CDR3 loop spans 14 amino acids. As DNA, the CDR3 is TGTGCCAGCAGCCCTAAGGGGTATAACACTGAAGCTTTCTTT. This gives the protein CASSPKGYNTEAFF.

The sample holds a few counts of this clone. This rearrangement joins TRBV2 to TRBJ2-7; 12 nucleotides line up with TRBD1. The ends lost 6 bases at V and 6 bases at J; junction bases unmatched: 9. Germline assignment: CDR1 SNHLY and CDR2 FYNNEI. The CDR3 is 15 amino acids. The CDR3 sequence is CASRPRDRGHGEQYF. CDR3 nucleotide sequence: TGTGCCAGCAGACCCAGGGACAGGGGGCATGGCGAGCAGTACTTC.